The sequence of this TCR beta chain was determined in a study of T-cell reconstitution after alpha-beta-depleted transplantation in children (dated by TCRdb to about 2016). Regarding the study in general: The study quantitatively tracked T-cell immune reconstitution after TCRalphabeta/CD19-depleted allogeneic hematopoietic cell transplantation in children using TCR repertoire profiling. Results and caveats for the whole study, not just this receptor: Hyperexpanded clone frequencies declined over subsequent months; after one year, T-cell counts and TCRbeta diversity were mostly attributed to newly produced T cells. In some patients, the high TCRbeta diversity seen at day 60 was put down to recipient T cells and intrathymic progenitors that had survived conditioning. The apparently early recovery of alphabetaT-cell counts about two months after transplant reportedly depended on only several hundred rapidly expanded clones that came from non-depleted graft cells.

Library creation used PCR. TCRdb shows the sequencer as Illumina HiSeq 2500. To normalize quantification of the TCRbeta repertoire, the TCR libraries were built with molecular barcoding that relied on unique molecular identifiers. TCRdb itself trimmed the public reads at Q25 with fastp, ran MiXCR and retained productive beta chains. Rows with one shared CDR3 protein collapse into an entry with the most common genes and DNA. The sample table shows about 830,000 distinct CDR3 sequences, and around 17% are seen once. Of the sample, about 5% falls within the top ten clones. This specimen's treatment or condition label, interpreted: allogeneic hematopoietic cell transplantation with graft depleted of TCRalphabeta T cells and CD19 B cells. The transplant recipients were children given TCRalphabeta/CD19-depleted allogeneic hematopoietic cell grafts. Turning to this clonotype: The antigen it binds to is not known. The record has no base qualities; no much larger clone is one base away.

The input for sequencing was PBMCs, mostly from graft donor cells, taken 360 days after TCRalphabeta/CD19-depleted stem cell transplant. The clonotype originates from a male patient aged 5 to 17 who had a stem cell transplant for acute lymphoblastic leukemia, so the T cells may come from the graft donor.

In nucleotides, the sequence is TGTGCCAGCAGCCCGCTTGACAGGTCCTACGAGCAGTACTTC. This gives the protein CASSPLDRSYEQYF. The chain employs TRBV4-2 and TRBJ2-7; a weak D assignment points to TRBD1 (6 bases agree). CDR1 and CDR2, per the germline V gene, are LGHNA and YNFKEQ. V is pared back by 4 bases and J by 1 base, with 11 bases lying between the germline termini. The CDR3 starts with the cysteine, ends with the phenylalanine, and has 14 residues. This entry keeps only the CDR3 DNA: 42 bases, framed from base 1.